This T cell receptor (beta chain) was captured by sequencing in a study of PD-1 blockade in classical Hodgkin lymphoma. Profiled with immunoSEQ multiplex PCR; TCRdb holds only in-frame clones, not every one. Of tens of thousands of clones listed, more than 75% are singletons. Turning to this clone: The target antigen is unknown.

Indicated time point: cycle 4 day 1 (C4D1), after more than five weeks of nivolumab. Every single patient, without exception, relapsed after autologous stem cell transplantation, and brentuximab vedotin exposure varied. The CDR3 spans 14 residues. V was pared by 5 bases and J by 7 bases, with 13 bases between. The germline V gene has CDR1 SGHTS and CDR2 YDEGEE. Broader study findings: Exclusion was the outcome for patients who began nivolumab under 1 year after ASCT. Healthy donors reportedly exceeded newly diagnosed patients in baseline TCR diversity. Complete responders' baseline diversity resembled that of newly diagnosed patients. Only CD4+ TCR diversity, not CD8+, had risen significantly by C4D1.

Specimen: peripheral blood mononuclear cells (PBMCs), collected before the fourth cycle of nivolumab. The V call is TRBV5-8, the J call TRBJ1-6; D is unclear. The receptor's source is a human donor with classical Hodgkin lymphoma. The CDR3 DNA reads as TGTGCCAGCAGTTACCGGGAGGTAAATTCACCCCTCCACTTT. Encoded protein: CASSYREVNSPLHF.